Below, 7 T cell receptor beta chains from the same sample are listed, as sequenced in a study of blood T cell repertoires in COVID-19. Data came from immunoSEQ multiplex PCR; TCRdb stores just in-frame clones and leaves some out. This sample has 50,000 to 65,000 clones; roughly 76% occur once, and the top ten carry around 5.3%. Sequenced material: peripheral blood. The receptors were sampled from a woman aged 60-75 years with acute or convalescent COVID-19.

The DNA of the CDR3 is TGTGCCAGCAGTTCCCCCTTTTCCGAGCAGTACTTC. Protein: CASSSPFSEQYF. J is TRBJ2-7 and V is TRBV27; D remains unclear. Trimming removed 4 bases at V and 6 bases at J, with 10 bases between. Germline assignment: CDR1 MNHEY and CDR2 SMNVEV (reference sequence). CDR3 length: 12 amino acids.

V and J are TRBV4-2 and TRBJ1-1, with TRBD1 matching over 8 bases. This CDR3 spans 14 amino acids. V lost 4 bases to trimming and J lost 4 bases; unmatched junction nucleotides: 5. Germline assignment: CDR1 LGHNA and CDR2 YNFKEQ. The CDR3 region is CASSLTGVGTEAFF. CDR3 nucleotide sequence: TGTGCCAGCAGCCTGACAGGGGTGGGCACTGAAGCTTTCTTT.

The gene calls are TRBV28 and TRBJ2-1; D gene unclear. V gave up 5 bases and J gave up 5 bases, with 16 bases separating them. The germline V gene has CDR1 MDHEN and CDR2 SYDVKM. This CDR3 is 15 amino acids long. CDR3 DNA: TGTGCCAGCAGTATCCGCGCGCCCCCCCACAATGAGCAGTTCTTC. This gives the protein CASSIRAPPHNEQFF.

CDR3 sequence: CASSLPIAGRQFF. As DNA, the CDR3 is TGTGCCAGCAGCTTACCAATAGCGGGCCGGCAGTTCTTC. This chain uses TRBV5-6 with TRBJ2-1; TRBD2 aligns across 7 bases. The germline CDR1 and CDR2 sequences are SGHDT and YYEEEE. Trimming at V came to 2 bases and at J to 12 bases, leaving 8 bases not matched to a gene. The CDR3 totals 13 residues.

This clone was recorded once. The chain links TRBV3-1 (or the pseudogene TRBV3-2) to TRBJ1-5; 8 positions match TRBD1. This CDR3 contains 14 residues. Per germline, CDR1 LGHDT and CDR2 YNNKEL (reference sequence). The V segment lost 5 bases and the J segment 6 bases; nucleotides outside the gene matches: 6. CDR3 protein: CASSSTGGGQPQHF. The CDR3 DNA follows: TGTGCCAGCAGCTCCACAGGGGGAGGTCAGCCCCAGCATTTT.

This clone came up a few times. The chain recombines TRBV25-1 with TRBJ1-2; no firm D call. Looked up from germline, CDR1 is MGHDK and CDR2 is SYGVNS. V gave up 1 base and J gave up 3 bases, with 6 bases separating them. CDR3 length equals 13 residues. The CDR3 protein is CASSELADYGYTF. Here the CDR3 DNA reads TGTGCCAGCAGTGAATTGGCGGACTATGGCTACACCTTC.

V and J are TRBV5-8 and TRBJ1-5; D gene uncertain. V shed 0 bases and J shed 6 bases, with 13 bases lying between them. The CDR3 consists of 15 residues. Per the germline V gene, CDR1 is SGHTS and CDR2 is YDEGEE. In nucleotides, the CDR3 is TGTGCCAGCAGCTTGGGAGCAGCCGGAGTTCAGCCCCAGCATTTT. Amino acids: CASSLGAAGVQPQHF.